This TCR beta chain was sequenced in a study of T cell repertoires in cytomegalovirus infection. Study details: CMV infection plus the matching HLA type was flagged by public TCR beta signatures. Study-wide points: Across the ex vivo response, the dominant clonotypes were HLA-C-restricted CMV-specific TCR beta clonotypes. Summed frequency of shared TCR beta families picked out CMV carriers who also had the relevant HLA.

Germline CDR1 SGHDN, CDR2 FVKESK. The V gene lost 1 base and the J gene lost 3 bases, with 9 bases spanning the gap. The CDR3 is 14 amino acids. In the case of this clonotype: The target antigen is unknown.

TCRdb fed the reads into MiXCR, producing one record per CDR3 protein. Of around 180,000 distinct CDR3 sequences in the sample, approximately 19% were seen once. The clonotype comes from a human donor in good health (CMV status not recorded). Some clones in this sample may be carry-over from other donors' samples. The rearrangement links TRBV14 to TRBJ1-1; unclear D gene. Specimen: PBMCs. The CDR3 bases are TGTGCCAGCAGCCAAGCTGGTGGCTACACTGAAGCTTTCTTT. It is translated as CASSQAGGYTEAFF.